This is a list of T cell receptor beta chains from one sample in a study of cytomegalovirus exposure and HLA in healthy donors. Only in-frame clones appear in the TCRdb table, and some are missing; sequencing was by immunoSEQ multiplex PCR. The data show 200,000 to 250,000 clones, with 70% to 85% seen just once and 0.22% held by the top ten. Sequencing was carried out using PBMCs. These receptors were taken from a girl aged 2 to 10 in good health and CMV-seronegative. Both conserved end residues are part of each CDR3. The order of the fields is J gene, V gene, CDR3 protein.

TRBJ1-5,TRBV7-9,CASSQQGNQPQHF
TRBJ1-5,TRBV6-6,CASSKDTGASNQPQHF
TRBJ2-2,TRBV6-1,CAGTSGSDTGELFF
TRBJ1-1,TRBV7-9,CASSFMDRNTEAFF
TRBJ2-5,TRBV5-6,CASSLGQGRVETQYF
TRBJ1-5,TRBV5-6,CASSRAGSNQPQHF
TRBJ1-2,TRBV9,CASSVDNRGIDGYTF
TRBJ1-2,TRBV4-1,CASSQDRQGNYGYTF
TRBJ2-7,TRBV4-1,CASSQVGLELPYEQYF
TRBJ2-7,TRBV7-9,CASSSYRDRVTYEQYF
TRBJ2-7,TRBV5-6,CASSLRGGPWYEQYF
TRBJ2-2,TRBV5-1,CASSFSVTGELFF
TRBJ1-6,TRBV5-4,CASSLPTGQQNSPLHF
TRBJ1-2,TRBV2,CASKGSTGGWGYGYTF
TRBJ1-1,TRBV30,CAWSKGQQNTEAFF
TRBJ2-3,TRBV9,CASSPRDSWYATDTQYF
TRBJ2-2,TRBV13,CASSFSTGELFF
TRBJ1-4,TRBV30,CAWRSIDEKLFF
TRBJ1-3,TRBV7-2,CASSSNSLISGNTIYF
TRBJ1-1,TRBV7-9,CASSPRPGQGFAYTEAFF
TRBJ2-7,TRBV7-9,CASSLAAAGIQYF
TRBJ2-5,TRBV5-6,CASKGKGAYFQETQYF
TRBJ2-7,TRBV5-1,CASSSGTGGDEQYF
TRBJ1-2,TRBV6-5,CASSYSTGGISYGYTF
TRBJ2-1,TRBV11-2,CASSPTASGVGNNEQFF
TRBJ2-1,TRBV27,CASSPLPGGKNEQFF
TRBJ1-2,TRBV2,CASVADRPRGYGYTF
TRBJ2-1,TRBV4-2,CASSKERDEQFF
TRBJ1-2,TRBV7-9,CASSEFGYTF
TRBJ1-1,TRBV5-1,CASSPWGMRGGMNTEAFF
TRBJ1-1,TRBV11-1,CASSVRRGNTEAFF
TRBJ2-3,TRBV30,CAWTAQGLADTQYF
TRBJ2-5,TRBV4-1,CASSQADRGHETQYF
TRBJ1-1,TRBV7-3,CASSSSGGMNTEAFF
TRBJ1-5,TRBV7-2,CASSLERGQGIGQPQHF
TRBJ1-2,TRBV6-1,CASSVISETEPLF
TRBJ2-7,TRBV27,CASSSDRNEQYF
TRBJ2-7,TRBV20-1,CSAGTGVEQYF
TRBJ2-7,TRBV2,CASSVPLSYEQYF
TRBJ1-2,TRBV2,CASSGDRGAGGYTF
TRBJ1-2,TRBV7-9,CASSLDRGYGYTF
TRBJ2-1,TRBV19,CASSNHAGVANEQFF
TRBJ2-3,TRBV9,CASSVGNSGGAVADTQYF
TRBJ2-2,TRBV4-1,CASSQVGSRGLLMGELFF